This T cell receptor beta chain was profiled in a study of blood T cell repertoires in COVID-19. Study overall: From the United States, Italy and Spain came samples of acute and convalescent COVID-19.

Data came from immunoSEQ multiplex PCR; TCRdb stores just in-frame clones and leaves some out. The repertoire includes more than 300,000 clones, approximately 91% of them detected once, and 3.9% sits in the top ten. Trimming pared 3 bases from V and 1 base from J, leaving 16 bases between. This CDR3 has 17 amino acids. Germline V gene data show CDR1 as SGHKS and CDR2 as YYEKEE (reference sequence). Participants' own reports of clinical history determined their cohort assignment. Sequenced sample: PBMCs or T cells enriched from blood (not recorded which). This clonotype originated in a woman aged 25 to 45 who had been exposed to COVID-19. J is TRBJ2-2 and V is TRBV5-5; the D is unclear. CDR3 residues: CASSSGTTMVNTGELFF. CDR3 coding DNA: TGTGCCAGCAGCTCGGGTACTACCATGGTGAACACCGGGGAGCTGTTTTTT. Together with reference TRBV5-5 and TRBJ2-2, the CDR3 gives the full variable domain: DAGVTQSPTHLIKTRGQQVTLRCSPISGHKSVSWYQQVLGQGPQFIFQYYEKEERGRGNFPDRFSARQFPNYSSELNVNALLLGDSALYLCASSSGTTMVNTGELFFGEGSRLTVL.